These T cell receptor beta chains were read from a single sample in a study of blood T cell repertoires in COVID-19. Assay used: immunoSEQ multiplex PCR; TCRdb lists only in-frame clones, some missing. The sample includes some 63,000 clones, 70% to 85% of them seen just once. Sequences were obtained from peripheral blood. These TCRs come from a human donor in a cohort sampled during active COVID-19. Both conserved end residues are part of each CDR3.

v_call	j_call	cdr3_aa
TRBV19	TRBJ1-2	CASRPGGRGDYGYTF
TRBV29-1	TRBJ1-4	CSVVSRGSEKLFF
TRBV28	TRBJ2-4	CASSQGIRVGMEGVNIQYF
TRBV6-1	TRBJ1-2	CASSEGDIQRYGYTF
TRBV7-2	TRBJ2-7	CASSLVRAGGSYEQYF
TRBV19	TRBJ2-7	CASSLKGSGSSYEQYF
TRBV28	TRBJ1-2	CASRGQPIYGYTF
TRBV27	TRBJ2-3	CASSLSPDSRHTQYF
TRBV7-2	TRBJ1-3	CASSPRPRTGGRDTIYF
TRBV10-2	TRBJ1-2	CASRTGTGGYTF
TRBV5-1	TRBJ1-1	CASSLGVDRKAFF
TRBV5-8	TRBJ2-1	CASSLAAGGQNEQFF
TRBV7-6	TRBJ2-5	CASSLLGGVAGAETQYF